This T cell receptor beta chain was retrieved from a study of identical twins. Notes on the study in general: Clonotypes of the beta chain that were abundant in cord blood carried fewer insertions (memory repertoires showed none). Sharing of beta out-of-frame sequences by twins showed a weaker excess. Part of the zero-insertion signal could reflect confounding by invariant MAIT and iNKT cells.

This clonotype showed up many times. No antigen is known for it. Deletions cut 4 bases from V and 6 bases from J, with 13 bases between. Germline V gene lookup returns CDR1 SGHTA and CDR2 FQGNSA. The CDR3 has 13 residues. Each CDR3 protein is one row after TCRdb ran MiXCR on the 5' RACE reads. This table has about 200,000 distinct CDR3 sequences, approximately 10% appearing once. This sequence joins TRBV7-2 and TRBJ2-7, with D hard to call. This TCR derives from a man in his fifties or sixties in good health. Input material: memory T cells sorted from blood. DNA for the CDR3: TGTGCCAGCAGCTCCTACCCCGCTACCGAGCAGTACTTC. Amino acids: CASSSYPATEQYF.